Below are 25 T cell receptor beta chains sequenced from a single sample in a study of blood T cell repertoires in COVID-19. TCRdb's table, derived via immunoSEQ multiplex PCR, lists solely in-frame clones and lacks some. Of around 130,000 clones in the sample, over 85% were seen once. The specimen was peripheral blood. Source of these receptors: a man between 60 and 75 years old with COVID-19, enrolled during active disease.

The chain carries TRBV4-1 and TRBJ2-7; TRBD2 aligns across 12 bases. Trimming took 3 bases from V and 7 from J; bases not matched to a gene: 7. The CDR3 covers 15 residues. Germline lookup yields CDR1 MGHRA and CDR2 YSYEKL. The DNA of the CDR3 is TGCGCCAGCAGCCACCGACTAGCGGGAGATGGAGAGCAGTACTTC. This sequence encodes CASSHRLAGDGEQYF.

This clone was observed a handful of times. Here the CDR3 reads CASSQGRSYEQYF. For the CDR3, the DNA is TGCGCCAGCAGTCAGGGCAGATCCTACGAGCAGTACTTC. This chain uses TRBV23-1 with TRBJ2-7; D is uncertain. TRBV23-1 is filed as an ORF, its function uncertain. The CDR3 spans 13 residues. V was clipped by 3 bases and J by 1 base, with 7 bases between them.

The genes are TRBV12-3 or TRBV12-4 and TRBJ2-7, with a tentative D call TRBD1 (5 bases). The CDR3 consists of 13 residues. Trimming removed 0 bases at V and 3 bases at J, with 6 bases between. CDR3 loop: CASSLAQVYEQYF. The DNA for the CDR3 is TGTGCCAGCAGTTTAGCACAGGTCTACGAGCAGTACTTC.

This sequence joins TRBV5-1 and TRBJ2-7, with 8 positions matching TRBD1. This CDR3 region has 14 residues. After removal of 4 bases from V and 2 bases from J, the junction contained 5 bases not matched to a gene. The germline CDR1 and CDR2 sequences are SGHRS and YFSETQ. This CDR3 is CASSRYRGAYEQYF. The DNA of the CDR3 is TGCGCCAGCAGCCGTTACAGGGGGGCCTACGAGCAGTACTTC.

This chain joins TRBV24-1 and TRBJ2-1; a possible D gene is TRBD2 (5 bases). The ends were cut back, 2 bases at V and 12 bases at J, with 16 bases in the middle. The CDR3 extends over 14 amino acids. Germline loops: CDR1 KGHDR, CDR2 SFDVKD. The CDR3 DNA is TGTGCCACCAGTGATTCCCGGGATCTCGGTTGGCAGTTCTTC. Translating gives CATSDSRDLGWQFF.

With regard to this clone: The sample holds other DNA sequences that translate to the same CDR3. The chain recombines TRBV6-5 with TRBJ1-4; D not resolved. Germline CDR1 is MNHEY and CDR2 is SVGAGI. This CDR3 has 14 residues. V lost 0 bases and J lost 2, with 4 bases in between. The CDR3 region has the DNA TGTGCCAGCAGTTACTCGAGGACTAATGAAAAACTGTTTTTT. This encodes CASSYSRTNEKLFF.

The chain recombines TRBV5-1 with TRBJ1-4, with D tentatively TRBD1 (5 bases). Trimming removed 1 base from V and 1 base from J, with 11 bases in between. The germline V gene encodes CDR1 SGHRS and CDR2 YFSETQ. The CDR3 runs 16 residues. As DNA, the CDR3 is TGCGCCAGCAGCTTGACTGGGGGGGGAACTAATGAAAAACTGTTTTTT. Encoded protein: CASSLTGGGTNEKLFF.

V usage is TRBV18 and J usage is TRBJ2-5; the match to TRBD2 covers 11 bases. The CDR3 runs to 16 residues. The V gene end was trimmed by 1 base and the J gene end by 5 bases; junction bases not matched to a gene: 6. Germline V gene data show CDR1 as KGHSH and CDR2 as LQKENI. The CDR3 loop reads CASSPLQLAGDETQYF. CDR3 in DNA: TGTGCCAGCTCACCACTCCAACTAGCGGGAGACGAGACCCAGTACTTC.

This chain links TRBV7-6 with TRBJ2-2, with a weak D call TRBD2 (6 bases). The CDR3 runs to 15 residues. Trimming cost V 3 bases and J 7 bases, with 15 bases left between them. The germline gives CDR1 SGHVS, CDR2 FNYEAQ. CDR3 in DNA: TGTGCCAGCAGCTTTCGCGGGACGAGGAACGGGGAGCTGTTTTTT. This codes for CASSFRGTRNGELFF.

This chain connects TRBV19 to TRBJ2-7, with D possibly TRBD2 on 6 matching bases. The CDR3 consists of 14 residues. In germline, CDR1 is LNHDA, CDR2 SQIVND (reference sequence). Trimming took off 5 bases at V and 4 bases at J, with 15 bases between the two ends. CDR3 amino acids: CASSEVAESYEQYF. The CDR3 DNA follows: TGTGCCAGTAGTGAGGTAGCGGAGTCGTACGAGCAGTACTTC.

The chain is built from TRBV11-2 and TRBJ1-1, with D possibly TRBD1 on 5 matching bases. V was clipped by 5 bases and J by 4 bases, with 11 bases between them. From germline, CDR1 is SGHAT and CDR2 FQNNGV. This CDR3 has 13 residues. The DNA of the CDR3 is TGTGCCAGCAGCCAGCAGGGCGGCACTGAAGCTTTCTTT. It codes for CASSQQGGTEAFF.

This clone occurred once. The CDR3 protein is CSAFLNTEAFF. CDR3 nucleotide sequence: TGCAGTGCTTTCTTGAACACTGAAGCTTTCTTT. The V and J genes are TRBV20-1 and TRBJ1-1; D ambiguous. CDR3 length equals 11 residues. Germline assignment: CDR1 DFQATT and CDR2 SNEGSKA (reference sequence). The ends were cut back, 5 bases at V and 0 bases at J, with 4 bases in the middle.

The V call is TRBV6-5, the J call TRBJ1-6; the match to TRBD1 covers 7 bases. V shed 4 bases and J 7 bases; nucleotides not matched to a gene: 10. The CDR3 has 16 amino acids. Germline V gives CDR1 MNHEY, CDR2 SVGAGI. The CDR3 sequence is CASSSLTGSRNSPLHF. The CDR3, as DNA: TGTGCCAGCAGTTCCCTGACAGGGAGCAGAAATTCACCCCTCCACTTT.

The V gene is TRBV9, the J gene TRBJ2-3, with a tentative D call TRBD1 (5 bases). Germline lookup yields CDR1 SGDLS and CDR2 YYNGEE. CDR3 length equals 17 residues. Trimming took 3 bases from V and 2 from J, leaving 19 bases between them. As DNA, the CDR3 is TGTGCCAGCAGCGGTAGGGGTGAAAACCCCTTCACAGATACGCAGTATTTT. It is translated as CASSGRGENPFTDTQYF.

J is TRBJ2-5 and V is TRBV30; a weak D match, TRBD2 (6 bases). This CDR3 has 13 amino acids. Germline assignment: CDR1 GTSNPN and CDR2 SVGIG (reference sequence). Trimming shortened V by 2 bases and J by 5 bases, and 12 bases separated the two germline ends. This CDR3 is CAWSRLVGETQYF. DNA of the CDR3: TGTGCCTGGAGTAGACTAGTTGGGGAGACCCAGTACTTC. Complete variable domain (other parts from reference TRBV30 and TRBJ2-5): SQTIHQWPATLVQPVGSPLSLECTVEGTSNPNLYWYRQAAGRGLQLLFYSVGIGQISSEVPQNLSASRPQDRQFILSSKKLLLSDSGFYLCAWSRLVGETQYFGPGTRLLVL.

This clone was detected only a few times. In DNA, the CDR3 is TGCGCCAGCAGCCAAGATTTAGTCTCTGGCTACACCTTC. Its protein product is CASSQDLVSGYTF. This chain joins TRBV4-1 and TRBJ1-2; D is uncertain. CDR3 length: 13 residues. Per germline, CDR1 MGHRA and CDR2 YSYEKL. Between the trimmed V and J ends, which lost 0 bases and 7 bases, there was a span of 9 bases.

The chain has TRBV6-5 and TRBJ2-4; the D gene is possibly TRBD1 (6 bases). CDR3 length: 12 amino acids. Trimming shortened V by 7 bases and J by 9 bases, and 13 bases separated the two germline ends. Per germline, CDR1 MNHEY and CDR2 SVGAGI. CDR3 loop: CASKQGQAIQYF. CDR3 DNA sequence: TGTGCCAGCAAACAGGGCCAGGCCATTCAGTACTTC.

The chain combines TRBV11-2 with TRBJ2-1, with a possible D match to TRBD1 (6 bases). The CDR3 covers 16 residues. CDR1 and CDR2 (germline): SGHAT, FQNNGV. The V gene lost 1 base and the J gene lost 7 bases, with 17 bases spanning the gap. The CDR3 loop reads CASSLVLQGSTNEQFF. CDR3 nucleotides: TGTGCCAGCAGCTTAGTTCTCCAGGGGAGTACGAATGAGCAGTTCTTC.

This chain uses TRBV21-1 with TRBJ2-7; the table's TRBD1 call for D was not verified on the DNA. TRBV21-1 is annotated as a pseudogene. The CDR3 extends over 15 amino acids. The CDR3 loop reads CASSTSYDREGEQYF. DNA of the CDR3: TGTGCCAGCAGCACTTCTTACGACAGGGAAGGCGAGCAGTACTTC.

As DNA, the CDR3 is TGTGCCAGCAGCTTTGGGTGGAGGGGGCGAAATTCACCCCTCCACTTT. It is translated as CASSFGWRGRNSPLHF. V is TRBV5-6 and J is TRBJ1-6; 7 nucleotides agree with TRBD1. Germline CDR1 reads SGHDT; CDR2 reads YYEEEE. CDR3 size: 16 residues. Unmatched junction bases numbered 9, after V lost 2 bases and J lost 7 bases.

The CDR3 DNA sequence: TGTGCCAGTAGTCGTCCCGGGACAGTTTCGGAGCAGTACTTC. Translation gives CASSRPGTVSEQYF. The V call is TRBV19, the J call TRBJ2-7, with 7 nucleotides matching TRBD1. The junction had 11 bases not matched to a gene; V was cut back by 5 bases and J by 7 bases. Germline V gives CDR1 LNHDA, CDR2 SQIVND (reference sequence). This CDR3 has 14 residues. The full variable domain, rest sourced from reference TRBV19 and TRBJ2-7, is DGGITQSPKYLFRKEGQNVTLSCEQNLNHDAMYWYRQDPGQGLRLIYYSQIVNDFQKGDIAEGYSVSREKKESFPLTVTSAQKNPTAFYLCASSRPGTVSEQYFGPGTRLTVT.

The J gene is TRBJ2-3, the V gene TRBV27; D unresolved. CDR1 and CDR2 from the germline V gene are MNHEY and SMNVEV (reference sequence). This CDR3 comprises 14 residues. V lost 6 bases to trimming and J lost 5 bases, with 15 bases between them. The CDR3 region has the DNA TGTGCCAGCAGGCAGAATGTTGCAGGAGATACGCAGTATTTT. The encoded protein is CASRQNVAGDTQYF.

V gene TRBV6-2 or TRBV6-3 combines with J gene TRBJ2-5; 9 bases match TRBD2. Germline CDR1 reads MNHEY; CDR2 reads SVGEGT. This CDR3 spans 15 amino acids. V was pared by 4 bases and J by 3 bases, with 6 bases of the junction left unmatched. This chain's CDR3 is CASSSDLAGEETQYF. The DNA of the CDR3 is TGTGCCAGCAGTTCCGACTTAGCGGGAGAAGAGACCCAGTACTTC.

V usage is TRBV11-2 and J usage is TRBJ2-3; TRBD2 aligns across 9 bases. This CDR3 contains 16 residues. V was clipped by 3 bases and J by 1 base; unmatched bases: 5. Germline CDR1 and CDR2: SGHAT and FQNNGV. Here the CDR3 reads CASSFSSGSGTDTQYF. The CDR3 bases are TGTGCCAGCAGCTTCAGTAGCGGGAGTGGCACAGATACGCAGTATTTT.

Turning to this clone: This specimen includes other DNA sequences encoding the same CDR3. This sequence joins TRBV19 and TRBJ2-2; D uncertain. Germline CDR1 LNHDA, CDR2 SQIVND (reference sequence). The CDR3 runs 13 residues. V was shortened by 1 base and J by 7 bases, with 7 bases between the two germline ends. CDR3 loop: CASSIGRGGELFF. In DNA form, the CDR3 reads TGTGCCAGTAGTATAGGTCGAGGCGGGGAGCTGTTTTTT.